The 16 T cell receptor beta chains given below trace back to one sample, sequenced in a study of OX40 agonist ivuxolimab in advanced cancers. Sequencing used immunoSEQ multiplex PCR; TCRdb keeps in-frame clones, though not all of them. The sample has roughly 28,000 clones, 80% to 90% seen once; the top ten hold 12%. This specimen was CD4+ or CD8+ T cells sorted from blood, taken in a trial of the OX40 agonist ivuxolimab. The source is an adult with an advanced solid tumor such as melanoma, head and neck, liver or kidney cancer.

V is TRBV14 and J is TRBJ1-2, with a weak D call TRBD1 (5 bases). This CDR3 contains 13 residues. The germline V gene has CDR1 SGHDN and CDR2 FVKESK. The V gene lost 2 bases and the J gene lost 3 bases, with 7 bases spanning the gap. CDR3: CASSQRGDYGYTF. DNA of the CDR3: TGTGCCAGCAGCCAACGGGGGGACTATGGCTACACCTTC.

The genes are TRBV11-2 and TRBJ1-1; D unresolved. Trimming left V 6 bases short and J 4 bases short, with 9 bases between. The length of the CDR3 is 12 residues. The germline CDR1 and CDR2 sequences are SGHAT and FQNNGV. The CDR3 region is CASSPKGTEAFF. DNA for the CDR3: TGTGCCAGCAGTCCTAAGGGCACTGAAGCTTTCTTT.

This chain connects TRBV10-3 to TRBJ2-7, with a weak D call TRBD1 (6 bases). The CDR3 contains 14 residues. V gave up 6 bases and J gave up 0 bases, with 12 bases separating them. Germline loops: CDR1 ENHRY, CDR2 SYGVKD. The CDR3 sequence: CAISAGASSYEQYF. The DNA for the CDR3 is TGTGCCATCAGCGCAGGGGCGAGCTCCTACGAGCAGTACTTC.

The J gene is TRBJ2-5, the V gene TRBV6-5; 9 positions match TRBD2. CDR1 and CDR2 (germline): MNHEY, SVGAGI. The CDR3 has 14 amino acids. The V segment lost 10 bases and the J segment 1 base; nucleotides outside the gene matches: 7. The CDR3 bases are TGTGCCACATGGGGGCGGGGGGGCCAAGAGACCCAGTACTTC. Translation: CATWGRGGQETQYF.

This clone is a singleton in its sample. J is TRBJ2-5 and V is TRBV27, with TRBD2 matching over 12 bases. Trimming removed 2 bases from V and 4 bases from J; junction bases left unmatched: 5. The CDR3 has 16 residues. Germline V CDR1 and CDR2: MNHEY, SMNVEV (reference sequence). The CDR3 DNA sequence: TGTGCCAGCAGTTTAACTAGCGGGGGGTTGTCAGAGACCCAGTACTTC. The encoded protein is CASSLTSGGLSETQYF.

The V call is TRBV11-2, the J call TRBJ2-3; D gene uncertain. V lost 8 bases, J lost 0 bases, and 12 bases lay in between. The CDR3 is 14 residues long. The germline gives CDR1 SGHAT, CDR2 FQNNGV. The CDR3: CASGSGSSTDTQYF. The CDR3 DNA follows: TGTGCCAGCGGCTCAGGATCTAGCACAGATACGCAGTATTTT.

J is TRBJ1-1 and V is TRBV4-1; D is undetermined. CDR3 size: 15 residues. The germline CDR1 and CDR2 sequences are MGHRA and YSYEKL. V lost 4 bases and J lost 0, with 12 bases in between. The CDR3 DNA sequence: TGCGCCAGCAGCCCAACCGGGCGGCTGAACACTGAAGCTTTCTTT. It is translated as CASSPTGRLNTEAFF.

The chain recombines TRBV29-1 with TRBJ1-2; D unclear. The germline CDR1 and CDR2 sequences are SQVTM and ANQGSEA. CDR3 length: 11 residues. V lost 5 bases and J lost 4, with 8 bases in between. CDR3 DNA: TGCAGCGTTCTAGGCTCCTATGGCTACACCTTC. Encoded protein: CSVLGSYGYTF.

The chain has TRBV7-9 and TRBJ2-7; 7 nucleotides match TRBD1. The CDR3 runs to 13 residues. The J segment lost 0 bases and the V segment lost 9 bases, leaving 5 bases of the junction unmatched. Germline V gene lookup returns CDR1 SEHNR and CDR2 FQNEAQ (reference sequence). Here the CDR3 reads CASRQGSSYEQYF. For the CDR3, the DNA is TGTGCCAGTCGACAGGGCTCCTCCTACGAGCAGTACTTC.

The chain combines TRBV20-1 with TRBJ1-2; D remains unclear. Germline V gene data show CDR1 as DFQATT and CDR2 as SNEGSKA (reference sequence). The length of the CDR3 is 11 residues. Trimming removed 4 bases from V and 4 bases from J, with 7 bases in between. CDR3 protein: CSATDGYGYTF. The CDR3 bases are TGCAGTGCTACGGACGGCTATGGCTACACCTTC.

This clone was detected only once. The rearrangement links TRBV5-4 to TRBJ1-1; TRBD1 agrees at 7 bases. This CDR3 has 14 amino acids. CDR1 SGHNT and CDR2 YYREEE come from the germline V gene (reference sequence). With 4 bases clipped from V and 4 bases from J, the junction kept 7 bases outside the gene matches. This CDR3 reads CASSTTRGSTEAFF. The DNA for the CDR3 is TGTGCCAGCAGCACAACCAGGGGGAGCACTGAAGCTTTCTTT.

The chain uses TRBV29-1 and TRBJ1-1; D not certain. V lost 5 bases to trimming and J lost 4 bases, with 14 bases between them. The length of the CDR3 is 13 residues. Germline CDR1 and CDR2: SQVTM and ANQGSEA. This CDR3 reads CSVMVLTSTEAFF. As DNA, the CDR3 is TGCAGCGTTATGGTCCTTACTTCCACTGAAGCTTTCTTT.

The chain is built from TRBV6-5 and TRBJ2-1, with 9 bases matching TRBD2. Trimming took 6 bases from V and 6 from J; bases not matched to a gene: 6. The CDR3 has 14 residues. The germline V gene encodes CDR1 MNHEY and CDR2 SVGAGI. CDR3 residues: CASRISGGSNEQFF. CDR3 nucleotide sequence: TGTGCCAGCAGGATTAGCGGGGGATCCAATGAGCAGTTCTTC.

The chain links TRBV15 to TRBJ2-7; 10 positions match TRBD1. This CDR3 is built from 13 residues. J was trimmed by 5 bases and V by 4 bases; bases with no gene match: 2. CDR1 LNHNV and CDR2 YYDKDF come from the germline V gene (reference sequence). This chain's CDR3 is CATSTGTGDEQYF. DNA of the CDR3: TGTGCCACCAGCACCGGGACAGGGGACGAGCAGTACTTC. Full variable domain (missing parts from reference TRBV15 and TRBJ2-7): DAMVIQNPRYQVTQFGKPVTLSCSQTLNHNVMYWYQQKSSQAPKLLFHYYDKDFNNEADTPDNFQSRRPNTSFCFLDIRSPGLGDTAMYLCATSTGTGDEQYFGPGTRLTVT.

This clone was counted only a few times. The V and J genes are TRBV27 and TRBJ2-7; unclear D gene. The germline V gene encodes CDR1 MNHEY and CDR2 SMNVEV (reference sequence). The CDR3 consists of 13 residues. V was trimmed by 1 base and J by 3 bases, leaving 7 bases between them. The CDR3 here is CASSLYQDYEQYF. The CDR3 region has the DNA TGTGCCAGCAGTTTATACCAGGACTACGAGCAGTACTTC.

The chain carries TRBV5-1 and TRBJ1-6; 10 nucleotides line up with TRBD1. CDR1 is SGHRS and CDR2 is YFSETQ in the germline V gene. This CDR3 has 14 residues. Losses at the gene ends were 4 bases for V and 8 bases for J; bases not matched to a gene: 3. The CDR3 sequence is CASSPDRGYSPLHF. In nucleotides, the CDR3 is TGCGCCAGCAGCCCGGACAGGGGGTATTCACCCCTCCACTTT.